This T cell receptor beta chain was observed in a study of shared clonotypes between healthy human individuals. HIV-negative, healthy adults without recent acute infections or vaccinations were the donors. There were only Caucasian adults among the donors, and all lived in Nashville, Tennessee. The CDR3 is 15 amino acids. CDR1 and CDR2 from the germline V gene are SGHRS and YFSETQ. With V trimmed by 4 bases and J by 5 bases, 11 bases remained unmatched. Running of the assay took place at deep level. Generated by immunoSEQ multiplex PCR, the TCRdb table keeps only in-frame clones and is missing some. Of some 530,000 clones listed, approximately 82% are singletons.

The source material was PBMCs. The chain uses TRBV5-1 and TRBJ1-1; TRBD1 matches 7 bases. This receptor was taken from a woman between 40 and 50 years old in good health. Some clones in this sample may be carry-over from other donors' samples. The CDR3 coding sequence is TGCGCCAGCAGCCCTCGCACAGGGGAAGGAACTGAAGCTTTCTTT. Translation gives CASSPRTGEGTEAFF.